This TCR beta chain was identified in a study of cytomegalovirus exposure and HLA in healthy donors. With 5 bases removed from V and 7 bases from J, the gap between germline ends came to 17 bases. The CDR3 length is 14 residues. The germline V gene encodes CDR1 MNHEY and CDR2 SVGAGI. PCR employed 60 Vbeta and 13 Jbeta primers. The data were produced by immunoSEQ multiplex PCR, yet TCRdb's version contains in-frame clones alone and is incomplete. The table shows around 85,000 clones, with around 80% occurring only once. The receptor comes from a man aged 25-40 years in good health and CMV-seronegative. The chain carries TRBV6-5 and TRBJ1-1; D gene unclear. Source material: PBMCs. This chain's CDR3 is CASSRLGRFGEAFF. The CDR3 DNA is TGTGCCAGCAGTCGACTAGGGCGGTTCGGTGAAGCTTTCTTT.